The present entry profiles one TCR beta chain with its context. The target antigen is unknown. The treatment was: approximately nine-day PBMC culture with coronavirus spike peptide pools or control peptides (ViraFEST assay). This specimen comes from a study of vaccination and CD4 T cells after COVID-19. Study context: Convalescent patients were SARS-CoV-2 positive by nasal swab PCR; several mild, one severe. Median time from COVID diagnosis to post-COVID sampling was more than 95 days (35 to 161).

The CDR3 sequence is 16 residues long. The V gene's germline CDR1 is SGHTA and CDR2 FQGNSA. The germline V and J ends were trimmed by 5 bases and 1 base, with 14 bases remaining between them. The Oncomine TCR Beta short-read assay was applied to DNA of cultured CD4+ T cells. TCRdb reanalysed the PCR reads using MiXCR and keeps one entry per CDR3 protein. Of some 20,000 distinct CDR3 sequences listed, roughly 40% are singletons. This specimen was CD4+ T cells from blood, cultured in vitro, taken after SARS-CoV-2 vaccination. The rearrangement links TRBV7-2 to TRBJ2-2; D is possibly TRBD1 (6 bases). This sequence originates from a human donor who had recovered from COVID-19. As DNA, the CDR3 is TGTGCCAGCAGCCATCGGCCCAGGGGGAACACCGGGGAGCTGTTTTTT. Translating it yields CASSHRPRGNTGELFF.